The entry that follows covers one TCR beta chain sequence. Clones were read by immunoSEQ multiplex PCR, and TCRdb kept only the in-frame ones, dropping some. The table has approximately 50,000 clones, roughly nine tenths seen once. Germline assignment: CDR1 SGHVS and CDR2 FNYEAQ. The J segment lost 2 bases and the V segment lost 1 base, leaving 14 bases of the junction unmatched. CDR3 length: 21 residues. This record belongs to a study of T cell changes during pregnancy in multiple sclerosis. The chain combines TRBV7-6 with TRBJ1-6; 10 bases agree with TRBD1. The TCR sequence derives from a female donor with multiple sclerosis, enrolled in a pregnancy study. Material: CD8+ T cells from peripheral blood mononuclear cells, obtained after pregnancy. CDR3 sequence reads: CASSLDDGTGDPMAYNSPLHF. The CDR3 nucleotides read TGTGCCAGCAGCTTAGACGACGGGACAGGGGACCCCATGGCCTATAATTCACCCCTCCACTTT.